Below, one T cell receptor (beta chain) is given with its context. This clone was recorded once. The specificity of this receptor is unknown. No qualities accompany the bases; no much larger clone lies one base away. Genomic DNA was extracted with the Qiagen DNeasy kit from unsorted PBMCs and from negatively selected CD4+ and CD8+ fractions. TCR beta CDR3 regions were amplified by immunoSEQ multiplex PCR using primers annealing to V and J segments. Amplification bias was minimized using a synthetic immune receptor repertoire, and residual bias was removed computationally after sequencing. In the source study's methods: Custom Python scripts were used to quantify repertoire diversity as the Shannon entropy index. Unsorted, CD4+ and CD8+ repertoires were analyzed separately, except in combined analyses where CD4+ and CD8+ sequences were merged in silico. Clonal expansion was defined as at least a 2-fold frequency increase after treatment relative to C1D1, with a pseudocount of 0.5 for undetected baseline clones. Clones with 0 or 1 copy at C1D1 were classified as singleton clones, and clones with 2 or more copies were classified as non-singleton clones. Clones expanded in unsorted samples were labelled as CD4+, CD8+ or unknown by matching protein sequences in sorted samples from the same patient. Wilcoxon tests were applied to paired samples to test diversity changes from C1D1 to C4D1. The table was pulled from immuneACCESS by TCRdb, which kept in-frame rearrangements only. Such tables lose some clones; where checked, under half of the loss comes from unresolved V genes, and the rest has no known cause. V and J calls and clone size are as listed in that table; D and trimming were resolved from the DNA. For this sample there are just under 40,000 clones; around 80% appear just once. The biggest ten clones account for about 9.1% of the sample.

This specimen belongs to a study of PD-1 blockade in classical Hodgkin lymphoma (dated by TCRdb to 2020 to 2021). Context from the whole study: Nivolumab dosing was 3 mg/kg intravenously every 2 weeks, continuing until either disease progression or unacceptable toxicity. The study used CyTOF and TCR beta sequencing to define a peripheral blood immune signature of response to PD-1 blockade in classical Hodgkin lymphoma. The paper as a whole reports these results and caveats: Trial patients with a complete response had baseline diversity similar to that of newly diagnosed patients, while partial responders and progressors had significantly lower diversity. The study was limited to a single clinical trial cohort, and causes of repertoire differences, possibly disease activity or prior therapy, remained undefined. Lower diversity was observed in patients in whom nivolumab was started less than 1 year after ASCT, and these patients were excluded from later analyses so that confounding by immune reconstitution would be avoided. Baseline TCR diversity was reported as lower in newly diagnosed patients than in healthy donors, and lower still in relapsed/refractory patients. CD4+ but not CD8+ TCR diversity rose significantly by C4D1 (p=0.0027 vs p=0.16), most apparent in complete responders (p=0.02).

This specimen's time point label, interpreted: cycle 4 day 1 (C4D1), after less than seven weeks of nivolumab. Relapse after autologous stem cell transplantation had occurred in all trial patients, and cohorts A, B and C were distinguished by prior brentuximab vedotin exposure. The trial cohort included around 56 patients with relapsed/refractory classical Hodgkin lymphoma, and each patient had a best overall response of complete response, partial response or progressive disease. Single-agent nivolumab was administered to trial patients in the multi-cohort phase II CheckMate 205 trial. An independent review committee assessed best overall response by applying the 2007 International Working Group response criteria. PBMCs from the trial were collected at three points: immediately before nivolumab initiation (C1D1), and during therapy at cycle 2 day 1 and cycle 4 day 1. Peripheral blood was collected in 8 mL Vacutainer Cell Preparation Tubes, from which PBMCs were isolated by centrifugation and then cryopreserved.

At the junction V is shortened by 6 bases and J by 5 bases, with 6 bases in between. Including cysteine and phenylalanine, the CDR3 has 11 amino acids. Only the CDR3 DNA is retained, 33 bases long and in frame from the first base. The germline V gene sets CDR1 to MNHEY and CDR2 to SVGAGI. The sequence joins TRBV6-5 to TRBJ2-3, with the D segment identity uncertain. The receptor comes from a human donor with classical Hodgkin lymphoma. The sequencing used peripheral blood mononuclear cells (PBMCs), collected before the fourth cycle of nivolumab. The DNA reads TGTGCCAGCAGGGGTATAGATACGCAGTATTTT. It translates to CASRGIDTQYF.